What follows is one TCR beta chain and its context. What it recognizes is unknown. The sample comes from a study of shared clonotypes between healthy human individuals. Study-level results: Collection of samples was limited to blood; tissue repertoires likely differ.

Approximately 32,000 T cell genomes, or 300 to 350 ng DNA, went into unsorted PBMC replicate PCRs. Unsorted PBMCs provided DNA that was sequenced on ten immunoSEQ deep assay plates. Generated by immunoSEQ multiplex PCR, the TCRdb table keeps only in-frame clones and is missing some. The sample contains around 500,000 clones, over 70% of which appear only once. The donors were adults (healthy and HIV-negative) with no recent acute infections or vaccinations. Sequences were obtained from PBMCs. The sequence came from a woman aged 40 to 50 in good health. Some clones in this sample may be carry-over from other donors' samples.

In DNA form, the CDR3 reads TGTGCCAGCAGCTCCCGTCCCCGCACAGATACGCAGTATTTT. Translation gives CASSSRPRTDTQYF. The rearrangement uses TRBV11-2 and TRBJ2-3; D gene ambiguous. The V end was cut by 4 bases, the J end by 1 base, with 9 bases between. CDR3 length equals 14 residues. Per germline, CDR1 SGHAT and CDR2 FQNNGV. The full variable domain, completed using reference TRBV11-2 and TRBJ2-3, is EAGVAQSPRYKIIEKRQSVAFWCNPISGHATLYWYQQILGQGPKLLIQFQNNGVVDDSQLPKDRFSAERLKGVDSTLKIQPAKLEDSAVYLCASSSRPRTDTQYFGPGTRLTVL.